This T cell receptor (beta chain) was found in a study of cytomegalovirus exposure and HLA in healthy donors. Turning to the study itself: There were about 85 million unique TCRs (from HLA-typed donors) in an early data release.

For this clone: The target antigen is unknown.

Use of 60 Vbeta and 13 Jbeta primers characterized the PCR. Libraries were prepared by immunoSEQ multiplex PCR; TCRdb keeps only in-frame clonotypes and omits some of them. This table has 210,000 or so clones, roughly 76% appearing once. The CDR3 sequence is 12 residues long. Trimming left V 8 bases short and J 9 bases short, with 16 bases between. In germline, CDR1 is SEHNR, CDR2 FQNEAQ (reference sequence). Study-level points and caveats: A later analysis found TCR association rates differed by HLA locus, highest for DRB1 and lowest for HLA-C. A later analysis linked a missense variant in DCLRE1C to the trimming of TCR beta V and J genes. As was reported, the classifier diagnosed cytomegalovirus status with high specificity and sensitivity.

This chain uses TRBV7-9 with TRBJ1-2, with a possible D match to TRBD1 (6 bases). The TCR sequence derives from a woman between 25 and 40 years old in good health and CMV-seropositive. Source material: PBMCs. The CDR3 DNA reads TGTGCCAGCTCCTCAGGTGGGGGCAGCTACACCTTC. Amino acids: CASSSGGGSYTF.